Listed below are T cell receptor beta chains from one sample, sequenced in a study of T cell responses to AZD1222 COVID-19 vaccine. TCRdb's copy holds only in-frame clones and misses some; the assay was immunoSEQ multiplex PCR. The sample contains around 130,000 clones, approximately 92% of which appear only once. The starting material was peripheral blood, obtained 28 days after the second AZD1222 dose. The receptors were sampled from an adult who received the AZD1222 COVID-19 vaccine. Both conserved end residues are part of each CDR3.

CDR3 protein: CASSRGQTTNTGELFF
J gene: TRBJ2-2
V gene: TRBV11-3

CDR3 protein: CASSLVGKGEGTEAFF
J gene: TRBJ1-1
V gene: TRBV7-9

CDR3 protein: CASSTGTATDTQYF
J gene: TRBJ2-3
V gene: TRBV5-1

CDR3 protein: CASSPLAGGEGDTQYF
J gene: TRBJ2-3
V gene: TRBV27

CDR3 protein: CASTEGVSPLHF
J gene: TRBJ1-6
V gene: TRBV2

CDR3 protein: CASSLTGGNTEAFF
J gene: TRBJ1-1
V gene: TRBV7-8

CDR3 protein: CASSQTGHTSDEQFF
J gene: TRBJ2-1
V gene: TRBV3-1/TRBV3-2

CDR3 protein: CASSENSGRLGVETQYF
J gene: TRBJ2-5
V gene: TRBV2

CDR3 protein: CASSPPPGALRKNIQYF
J gene: TRBJ2-4
V gene: TRBV7-9

CDR3 protein: CAWSQSPGAGGQPQHF
J gene: TRBJ1-5
V gene: TRBV30

CDR3 protein: CASTTQRNTEAFF
J gene: TRBJ1-1
V gene: TRBV19

CDR3 protein: CASKRGSEAFF
J gene: TRBJ1-1
V gene: TRBV2

CDR3 protein: CASSVGGRNTIYF
J gene: TRBJ1-3
V gene: TRBV9

CDR3 protein: CASSQVGAFSGNTIYF
J gene: TRBJ1-3
V gene: TRBV14

CDR3 protein: CASSLRGGRGDTQYF
J gene: TRBJ2-3
V gene: TRBV5-4

CDR3 protein: CASSPTFGDSPQHF
J gene: TRBJ1-5
V gene: TRBV3-1/TRBV3-2

CDR3 protein: CAWSVDVNTEAFF
J gene: TRBJ1-1
V gene: TRBV30

CDR3 protein: CSVVLPNLRQETQYF
J gene: TRBJ2-5
V gene: TRBV29-1

CDR3 protein: CAWSTLNSRAPLHF
J gene: TRBJ1-6
V gene: TRBV30

CDR3 protein: CATSAQGNTGELFF
J gene: TRBJ2-2
V gene: TRBV24-1

CDR3 protein: CASSPGAGNTEAFF
J gene: TRBJ1-1
V gene: TRBV18

CDR3 protein: CASSSTGWNTEAFF
J gene: TRBJ1-1
V gene: TRBV5-1

CDR3 protein: CASSSQGLAGLPHEQYF
J gene: TRBJ2-7
V gene: TRBV7-2

CDR3 protein: CASSEARGGHGMHNEQFF
J gene: TRBJ2-1
V gene: TRBV6-1

CDR3 protein: CASSLLVGTGELFF
J gene: TRBJ2-2
V gene: TRBV11-3

CDR3 protein: CASGLGAPAGYTF
J gene: TRBJ1-2
V gene: TRBV12-5

CDR3 protein: CASSFYRENYGYTF
J gene: TRBJ1-2
V gene: TRBV7-2

CDR3 protein: CASNRGRGQTDTQYF
J gene: TRBJ2-3
V gene: TRBV19

CDR3 protein: CASSIAGYNEQFF
J gene: TRBJ2-1
V gene: TRBV19